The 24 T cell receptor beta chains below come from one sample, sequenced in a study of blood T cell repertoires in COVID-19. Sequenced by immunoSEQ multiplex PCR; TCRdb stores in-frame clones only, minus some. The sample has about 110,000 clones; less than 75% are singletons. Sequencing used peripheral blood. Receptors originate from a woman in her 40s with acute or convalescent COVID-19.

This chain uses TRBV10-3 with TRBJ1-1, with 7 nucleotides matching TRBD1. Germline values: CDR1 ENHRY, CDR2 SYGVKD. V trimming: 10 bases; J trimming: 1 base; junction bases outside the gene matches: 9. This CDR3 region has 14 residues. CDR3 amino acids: CATKKGAENTEAFF. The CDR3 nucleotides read TGTGCCACCAAGAAGGGGGCCGAGAACACTGAAGCTTTCTTT.

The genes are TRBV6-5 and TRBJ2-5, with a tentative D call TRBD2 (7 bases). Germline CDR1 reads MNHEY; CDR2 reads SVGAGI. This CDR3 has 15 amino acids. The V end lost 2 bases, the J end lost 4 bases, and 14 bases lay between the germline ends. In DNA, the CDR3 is TGTGCCAGCAGTTACATGGGGGGGCTGGGAGAGACCCAGTACTTC. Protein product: CASSYMGGLGETQYF.

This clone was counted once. CDR3: CAWSRAGSHSGANVLTF. DNA for the CDR3: TGTGCCTGGAGTAGGGCGGGGTCCCACTCTGGGGCCAACGTCCTGACTTTC. The chain recombines TRBV30 with TRBJ2-6; tentative D call: TRBD2 (6 bases). The ends were cut back, 2 bases at V and 0 bases at J, with 14 bases in the middle. CDR3 length equals 17 residues. Germline V CDR1 and CDR2: GTSNPN, SVGIG (reference sequence).

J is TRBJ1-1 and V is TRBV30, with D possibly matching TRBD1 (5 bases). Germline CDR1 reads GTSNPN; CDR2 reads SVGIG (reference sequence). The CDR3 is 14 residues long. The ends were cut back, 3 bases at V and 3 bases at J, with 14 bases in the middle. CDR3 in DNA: TGTGCCTGGAGCCTATTAACAGGAGACACTGAAGCTTTCTTT. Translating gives CAWSLLTGDTEAFF. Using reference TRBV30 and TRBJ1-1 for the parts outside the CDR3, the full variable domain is SQTIHQWPATLVQPVGSPLSLECTVEGTSNPNLYWYRQAAGRGLQLLFYSVGIGQISSEVPQNLSASRPQDRQFILSSKKLLLSDSGFYLCAWSLLTGDTEAFFGQGTRLTVV.

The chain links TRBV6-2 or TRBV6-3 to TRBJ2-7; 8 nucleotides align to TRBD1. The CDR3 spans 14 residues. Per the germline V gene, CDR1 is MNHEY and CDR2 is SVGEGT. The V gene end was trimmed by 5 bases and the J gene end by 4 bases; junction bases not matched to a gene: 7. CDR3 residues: CASSLAGGYYEQYF. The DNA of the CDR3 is TGTGCCAGCAGTCTTGCAGGGGGCTATTACGAGCAGTACTTC.

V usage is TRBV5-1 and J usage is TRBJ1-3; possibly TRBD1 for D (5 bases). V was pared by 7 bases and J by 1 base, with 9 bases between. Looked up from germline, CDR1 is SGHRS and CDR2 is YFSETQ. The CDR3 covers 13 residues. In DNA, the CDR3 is TGCGCCAGCGGGCAGGGATCTGGAAACACCATATATTTT. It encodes CASGQGSGNTIYF.

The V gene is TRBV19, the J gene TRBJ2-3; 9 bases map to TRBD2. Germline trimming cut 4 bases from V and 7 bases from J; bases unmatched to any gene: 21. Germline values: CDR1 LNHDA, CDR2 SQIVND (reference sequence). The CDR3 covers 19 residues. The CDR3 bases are TGTGCCAGTAGTACATCAGTCGGGGCGGGGGGGCGCCTCCGTTATACGCAGTATTTT. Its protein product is CASSTSVGAGGRLRYTQYF. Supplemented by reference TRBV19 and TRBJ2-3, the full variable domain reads DGGITQSPKYLFRKEGQNVTLSCEQNLNHDAMYWYRQDPGQGLRLIYYSQIVNDFQKGDIAEGYSVSREKKESFPLTVTSAQKNPTAFYLCASSTSVGAGGRLRYTQYFGPGTRLTVL.

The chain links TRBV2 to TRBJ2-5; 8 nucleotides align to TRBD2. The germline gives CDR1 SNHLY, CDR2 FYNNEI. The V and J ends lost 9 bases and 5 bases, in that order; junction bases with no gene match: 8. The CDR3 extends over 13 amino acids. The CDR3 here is CASSGGVLETQYF. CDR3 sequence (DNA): TGTGCCAGTTCGGGAGGGGTCTTGGAGACCCAGTACTTC.

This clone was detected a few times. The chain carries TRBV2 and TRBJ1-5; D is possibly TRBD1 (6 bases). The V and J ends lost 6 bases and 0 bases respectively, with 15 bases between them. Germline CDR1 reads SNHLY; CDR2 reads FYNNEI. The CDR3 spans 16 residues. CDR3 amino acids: CASRRGRALSNQPQHF. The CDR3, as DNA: TGTGCCAGCAGGAGGGGGAGGGCCCTTAGCAATCAGCCCCAGCATTTT.

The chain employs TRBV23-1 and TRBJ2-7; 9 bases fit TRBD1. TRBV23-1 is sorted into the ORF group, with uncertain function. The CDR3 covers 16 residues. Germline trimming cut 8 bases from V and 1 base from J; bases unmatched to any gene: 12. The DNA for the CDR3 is TGCGCCAGCGGGTACAGGGGGCCTAAGGGATCCTACGAGCAGTACTTC. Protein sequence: CASGYRGPKGSYEQYF.

The DNA for the CDR3 is TGTGCCAGAAGCCTGCGGGACAGGGACCATCAGCCCCAGCATTTT. Its protein product is CARSLRDRDHQPQHF. The J gene is TRBJ1-5, the V gene TRBV5-3; 9 bases agree with TRBD1. TRBV5-3 is an ORF, with its function uncertain. V was pared by 4 bases and J by 5 bases, with 7 bases of the junction left unmatched. This CDR3 is built from 15 residues.

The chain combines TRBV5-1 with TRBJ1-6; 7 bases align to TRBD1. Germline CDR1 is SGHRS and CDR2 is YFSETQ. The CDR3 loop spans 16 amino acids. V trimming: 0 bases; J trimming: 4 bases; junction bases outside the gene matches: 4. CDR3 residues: CASSLEGTAYNSPLHF. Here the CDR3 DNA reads TGCGCCAGCAGCTTGGAGGGGACAGCTTATAATTCACCCCTCCACTTT.

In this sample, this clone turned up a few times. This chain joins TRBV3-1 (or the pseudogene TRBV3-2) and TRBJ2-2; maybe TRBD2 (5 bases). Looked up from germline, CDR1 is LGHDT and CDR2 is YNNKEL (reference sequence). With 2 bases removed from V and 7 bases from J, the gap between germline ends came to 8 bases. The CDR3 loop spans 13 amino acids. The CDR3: CASSQLEGGELFF. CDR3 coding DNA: TGTGCCAGCAGCCAACTAGAGGGCGGGGAGCTGTTTTTT.

The CDR3 here is CASSPLWVARDKVHLAKNIQYF. For the CDR3, the DNA is TGTGCCAGCTCACCACTATGGGTTGCGAGGGACAAGGTCCATCTAGCCAAAAACATTCAGTACTTC. This sequence joins TRBV18 and TRBJ2-4, with D possibly being TRBD1 (6 bases). The CDR3 consists of 22 residues. Trimming pared 1 base from V and 0 bases from J, leaving 28 bases between. The germline gives CDR1 KGHSH, CDR2 LQKENI.

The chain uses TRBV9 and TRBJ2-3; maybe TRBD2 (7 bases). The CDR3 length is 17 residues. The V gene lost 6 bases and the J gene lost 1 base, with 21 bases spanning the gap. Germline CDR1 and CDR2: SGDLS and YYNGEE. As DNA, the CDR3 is TGTGCCAGCACCACCCCAGTAGGAGGGGGGGGCACAGATACGCAGTATTTT. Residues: CASTTPVGGGGTDTQYF.

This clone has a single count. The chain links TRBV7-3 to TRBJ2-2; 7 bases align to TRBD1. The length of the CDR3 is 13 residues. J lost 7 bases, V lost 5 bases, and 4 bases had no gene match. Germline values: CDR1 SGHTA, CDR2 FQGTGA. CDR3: CASSLQGIGELFF. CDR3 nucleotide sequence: TGTGCCAGCAGCCTACAGGGGATCGGGGAGCTGTTTTTT. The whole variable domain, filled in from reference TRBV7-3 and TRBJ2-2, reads GAGVSQTPSNKVTEKGKYVELRCDPISGHTALYWYRQSLGQGPEFLIYFQGTGAADDSGLPNDRFFAVRPEGSVSTLKIQRTERGDSAVYLCASSLQGIGELFFGEGSRLTVL.

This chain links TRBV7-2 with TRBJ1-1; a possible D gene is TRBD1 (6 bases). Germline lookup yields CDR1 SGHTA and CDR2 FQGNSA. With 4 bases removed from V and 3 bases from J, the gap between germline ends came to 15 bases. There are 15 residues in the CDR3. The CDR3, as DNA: TGTGCCAGCAGCTCGATTTCAGGGGTATACACTGAAGCTTTCTTT. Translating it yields CASSSISGVYTEAFF.

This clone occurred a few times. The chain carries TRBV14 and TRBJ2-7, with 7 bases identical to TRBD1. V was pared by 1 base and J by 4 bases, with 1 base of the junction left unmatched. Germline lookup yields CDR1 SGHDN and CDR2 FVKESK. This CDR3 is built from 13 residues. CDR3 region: CASSQVTGYEQYF. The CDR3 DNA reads TGTGCCAGCAGCCAAGTGACAGGGTACGAGCAGTACTTC. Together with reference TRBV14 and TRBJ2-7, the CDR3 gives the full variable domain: EAGVTQFPSHSVIEKGQTVTLRCDPISGHDNLYWYRRVMGKEIKFLLHFVKESKQDESGMPNNRFLAERTGGTYSTLKVQPAELEDSGVYFCASSQVTGYEQYFGPGTRLTVT.

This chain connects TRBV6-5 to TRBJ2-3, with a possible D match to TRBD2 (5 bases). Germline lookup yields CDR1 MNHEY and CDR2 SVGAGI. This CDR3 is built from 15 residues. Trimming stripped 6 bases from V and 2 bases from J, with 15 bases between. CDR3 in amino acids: CASSALRADTDTQYF. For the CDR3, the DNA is TGTGCCAGCAGCGCCCTGCGGGCTGACACAGATACGCAGTATTTT.

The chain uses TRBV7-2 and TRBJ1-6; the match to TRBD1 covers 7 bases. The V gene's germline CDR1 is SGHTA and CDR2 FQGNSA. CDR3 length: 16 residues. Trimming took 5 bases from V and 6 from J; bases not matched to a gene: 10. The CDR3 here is CASSMTDRVVNSPLHF. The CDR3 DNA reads TGTGCCAGCAGCATGACTGACAGGGTGGTTAATTCACCCCTCCACTTT.

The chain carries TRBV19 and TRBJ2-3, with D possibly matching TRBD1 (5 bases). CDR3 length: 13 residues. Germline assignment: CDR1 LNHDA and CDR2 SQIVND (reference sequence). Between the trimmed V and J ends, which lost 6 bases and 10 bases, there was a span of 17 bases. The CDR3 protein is CASSSRTTEAQYF. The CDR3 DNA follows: TGTGCCAGTAGCTCCCGGACAACCGAGGCGCAGTATTTT. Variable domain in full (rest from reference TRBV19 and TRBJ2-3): DGGITQSPKYLFRKEGQNVTLSCEQNLNHDAMYWYRQDPGQGLRLIYYSQIVNDFQKGDIAEGYSVSREKKESFPLTVTSAQKNPTAFYLCASSSRTTEAQYFGPGTRLTVL.

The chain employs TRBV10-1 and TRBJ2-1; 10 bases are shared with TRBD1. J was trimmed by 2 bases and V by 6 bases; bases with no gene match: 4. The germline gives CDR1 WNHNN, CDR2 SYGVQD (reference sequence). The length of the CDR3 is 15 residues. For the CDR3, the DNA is TGCGCCAGCAGCGCCGGACAGGGGGCCTACAATGAGCAGTTCTTC. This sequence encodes CASSAGQGAYNEQFF.

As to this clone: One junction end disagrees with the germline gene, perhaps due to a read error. CDR3 nucleotides: TGTGCCGGCAGCCAAAGCGTAGTAGGTGAAGCTTTCTTT. Residues: CAGSQSVVGEAFF. The V call is TRBV3-1 (or the pseudogene TRBV3-2), the J call TRBJ1-1; the D is unclear. CDR3 length: 13 residues. Germline V gives CDR1 LGHDT, CDR2 YNNKEL (reference sequence).

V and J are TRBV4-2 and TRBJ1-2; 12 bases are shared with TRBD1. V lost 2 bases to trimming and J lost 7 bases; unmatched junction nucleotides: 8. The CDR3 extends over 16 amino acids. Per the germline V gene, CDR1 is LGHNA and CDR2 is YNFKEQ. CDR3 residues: CASSQNSGTGGSGYTF. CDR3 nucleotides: TGTGCCAGCAGCCAAAACTCCGGGACAGGGGGCAGTGGCTACACCTTC.